Each of the 26 T cell receptor beta chains below was sequenced from the same sample in a study of CD4 T cells in relation to SARS-CoV-2 and coronaviruses. Their antigens are not known. Profiled with immunoSEQ multiplex PCR; TCRdb holds only in-frame clones, not every one. The sample has almost 30,000 clones; around 80% are singletons. CD4+ T cells from unexposed donors were obtained before the COVID-19 pandemic (2011-2018). After about 10 days of culture, CD4+ T cells were isolated. The sample taken for sequencing was CD4+ T cells from PBMCs, cultured in vitro. The origin of the receptors is a human donor in good health.

This chain links TRBV5-4 with TRBJ2-7; 10 bases are a match to TRBD1. This CDR3 spans 14 amino acids. Germline loops: CDR1 SGHNT, CDR2 YYREEE (reference sequence). Trimming cost V 3 bases and J 6 bases; bases outside gene matches: 6. The CDR3 region is CASSSGTGESEQYF. The CDR3 bases are TGTGCCAGCAGCTCAGGGACAGGGGAAAGCGAGCAGTACTTC.

This clone appeared once. The chain uses TRBV2 and TRBJ1-1, with a possible D match to TRBD1 (6 bases). The CDR3 length is 16 residues. Trimming left V 5 bases short and J 3 bases short, with 19 bases between. The germline V gene has CDR1 SNHLY and CDR2 FYNNEI. The CDR3 reads CASSSPGGFRDTEAFF. The CDR3 coding sequence is TGTGCCAGCAGTAGCCCGGGGGGCTTTCGGGACACTGAAGCTTTCTTT.

This sequence joins TRBV3-1 (or the pseudogene TRBV3-2) and TRBJ2-1; D remains unclear. CDR1 LGHDT and CDR2 YNNKEL come from the germline V gene (reference sequence). There are 15 residues in the CDR3. The germline V and J ends were trimmed by 1 base and 8 bases, with 15 bases remaining between them. CDR3 coding DNA: TGTGCCAGCAGCCAAGGGGCTCAGACAATGCATGAGCAGTTCTTC. It encodes CASSQGAQTMHEQFF.

The rearrangement joins TRBV27 to TRBJ1-1; tentative D call: TRBD1 (5 bases). The CDR3 has 14 amino acids. Germline assignment: CDR1 MNHEY and CDR2 SMNVEV (reference sequence). Trimming removed 8 bases at V and 5 bases at J, with 18 bases between. CDR3 nucleotides: TGTGCCAGCGCACCATCAAGGGGCGAAACTGAAGCTTTCTTT. This codes for CASAPSRGETEAFF.

The chain couples TRBV25-1 to TRBJ1-1; tentative D call: TRBD1 (5 bases). There are 14 residues in the CDR3. Germline V lookup: CDR1 MGHDK, CDR2 SYGVNS. Trimming stripped 8 bases from V and 5 bases from J, with 18 bases between. Written as DNA, the CDR3 is TGTGCCAGCCAGGGTGGGGTTGGAGGGACTGAAGCTTTCTTT. It specifies CASQGGVGGTEAFF.

The J gene is TRBJ1-5, the V gene TRBV12-5; D gene unclear. Germline-derived CDR1 and CDR2 are LGHNT and FRNRAP. Trimming cost V 6 bases and J 5 bases, with 8 bases left between them. This CDR3 region has 12 residues. CDR3 coding DNA: TGTGCTAGTGGCTCGGGCGATCAGCCCCAGCATTTT. It codes for CASGSGDQPQHF.

The V and J genes are TRBV19 and TRBJ1-4; D gene ambiguous. The CDR3 is 14 residues long. The germline gives CDR1 LNHDA, CDR2 SQIVND (reference sequence). Between the trimmed V and J ends, which lost 1 base and 8 bases, there was a span of 11 bases. CDR3 sequence (DNA): TGTGCCAGTAGTATAGGAGCACCGGGCGAAAAACTGTTTTTT. Encoded protein: CASSIGAPGEKLFF.

The rearrangement uses TRBV19 and TRBJ1-5, with 7 bases aligning to TRBD1. Germline V gene lookup returns CDR1 LNHDA and CDR2 SQIVND (reference sequence). Trimming removed 6 bases from V and 3 bases from J; junction bases left unmatched: 14. The CDR3 is made up of 17 amino acids. The CDR3 bases are TGTGCCAGTAGGGGCGCGACCGGGACAGCTTACAATCAGCCCCAGCATTTT. Protein: CASRGATGTAYNQPQHF.

The CDR3 bases are TGTGCCAGCAGCTCCCTGACAGGTTCGGGCGGGGGGGCTTACGAGCAGTACTTC. It is translated as CASSSLTGSGGGAYEQYF. The rearrangement links TRBV11-2 to TRBJ2-7, with 9 bases aligning to TRBD2. Germline values: CDR1 SGHAT, CDR2 FQNNGV. CDR3 length: 18 amino acids. V lost 4 bases, J lost 4 bases, and 17 bases stayed unmatched.

This chain links TRBV2 with TRBJ2-2, with a weak D call TRBD2 (5 bases). The germline V and J ends were trimmed by 5 bases and 4 bases, with 11 bases remaining between them. There are 14 residues in the CDR3. Germline V gene sequence: CDR1 SNHLY, CDR2 FYNNEI. Written as DNA, the CDR3 is TGTGCCAGCAGTCTGACTATACTCACCGGGGAGCTGTTTTTT. Its translation is CASSLTILTGELFF.

V and J are TRBV9 and TRBJ2-5, with a possible D match to TRBD1 (5 bases). V dropped 0 bases and J dropped 2 bases, with 8 bases sitting between them. Germline V lookup: CDR1 SGDLS, CDR2 YYNGEE. This CDR3 comprises 14 residues. The CDR3 DNA reads as TGTGCCAGCAGCGTAGTAGACAGTCAAGAGACCCAGTACTTC. Amino acids: CASSVVDSQETQYF. Based on the CDR3 plus reference TRBV9 and TRBJ2-5, the full variable domain is DSGVTQTPKHLITATGQRVTLRCSPRSGDLSVYWYQQSLDQGLQFLIQYYNGEERAKGNILERFSAQQFPDLHSELNLSSLELGDSALYFCASSVVDSQETQYFGPGTRLLVL.

V and J are TRBV7-2 and TRBJ1-2; TRBD1 agrees at 9 bases. V lost 7 bases, J lost 8 bases, and 20 bases stayed unmatched. The germline V gene encodes CDR1 SGHTA and CDR2 FQGNSA. This CDR3 has 17 amino acids. CDR3 amino acids: CASTADRGWGPSDGYTF. The CDR3 DNA is TGTGCCAGCACCGCCGACAGGGGGTGGGGACCCTCGGACGGCTACACCTTC.

V is TRBV29-1 and J is TRBJ2-1, with 8 bases identical to TRBD1. The CDR3 loop spans 13 amino acids. The V gene's germline CDR1 is SQVTM and CDR2 ANQGSEA. J lost 4 bases, V lost 7 bases, and 6 bases had no gene match. The CDR3 region has the DNA TGCAGCGCCCTCGGACAGGGATACAATGAGCAGTTCTTC. The encoded protein is CSALGQGYNEQFF.

This clone was found a few times. The V and J genes are TRBV5-8 and TRBJ1-2; D is possibly TRBD1 (5 bases). Per germline, CDR1 SGHTS and CDR2 YDEGEE. The CDR3 has 15 amino acids. The ends were cut back, 4 bases at V and 4 bases at J, with 17 bases in the middle. The CDR3 region is CASSITAARVYGYTF. DNA for the CDR3: TGTGCCAGCAGCATAACGGCGGCCAGGGTCTATGGCTACACCTTC.

J is TRBJ1-4 and V is TRBV19; D remains ambiguous. Germline V gene lookup returns CDR1 LNHDA and CDR2 SQIVND (reference sequence). V was shortened by 3 bases and J by 7 bases, with 12 bases between the two germline ends. This CDR3 is 14 amino acids long. The CDR3 nucleotides are TGTGCCAGTAGTATGTCGCGGGGTTTTGAAAAACTGTTTTTT. Encoded protein: CASSMSRGFEKLFF.

The gene calls are TRBV11-3 and TRBJ2-3; D not certain. This CDR3 is 13 amino acids long. Trimming took off 5 bases at V and 6 bases at J, with 12 bases between the two ends. The V gene's germline CDR1 is SGHNT and CDR2 YENEEA. The CDR3 here is CASSLGSYDTQYF. DNA of the CDR3: TGTGCCAGCAGCCTCGGGTCTTACGATACGCAGTATTTT.

The V gene is TRBV5-1, the J gene TRBJ1-2; D unclear. The germline gives CDR1 SGHRS, CDR2 YFSETQ. V dropped 0 bases and J dropped 3 bases, with 12 bases sitting between them. The CDR3 is 15 residues long. This chain's CDR3 is CASSLVTTDYYGYTF. The CDR3 DNA is TGCGCCAGCAGCTTGGTGACGACCGATTACTATGGCTACACCTTC.

This clone has just one count. V is TRBV27 and J is TRBJ1-6; 8 nucleotides match TRBD1. Germline lookup yields CDR1 MNHEY and CDR2 SMNVEV (reference sequence). The CDR3 has 17 amino acids. Trimming removed 2 bases from V and 2 bases from J; junction bases left unmatched: 5. As DNA, the CDR3 is TGTGCCAGCAGTTTAAAGACAGGGGCGACCTATAATTCACCCCTCCACTTT. It encodes CASSLKTGATYNSPLHF.

The V and J genes are TRBV7-9 and TRBJ2-2; D gene ambiguous. Between the trimmed V and J ends, which lost 2 bases and 7 bases, there was a span of 8 bases. There are 13 residues in the CDR3. The germline gives CDR1 SEHNR, CDR2 FQNEAQ (reference sequence). The CDR3 loop reads CASSLSLIGELFF. Here the CDR3 DNA reads TGTGCCAGCAGCTTATCGTTAATCGGGGAGCTGTTTTTT.

This chain links TRBV7-2 with TRBJ2-3; D call uncertain. The length of the CDR3 is 13 residues. Trimming took off 5 bases at V and 5 bases at J, with 11 bases between the two ends. Per the germline V gene, CDR1 is SGHTA and CDR2 is FQGNSA. CDR3 nucleotide sequence: TGTGCCAGCAGCCCGTTTGTGAGAGATACGCAGTATTTT. It yields the protein CASSPFVRDTQYF.

The chain links TRBV6-2 or TRBV6-3 to TRBJ1-5, with a tentative D call TRBD1 (5 bases). Trimming took off 5 bases at V and 4 bases at J, with 15 bases between the two ends. Germline CDR1 and CDR2: MNHEY and SVGEGT. The CDR3 is 15 residues long. CDR3 DNA: TGTGCCAGCAGTCCCCCCGGGAAGGGGAATCAGCCCCAGCATTTT. It specifies CASSPPGKGNQPQHF.

This chain joins TRBV7-2 and TRBJ2-5; 8 nucleotides match TRBD2. Trimming cost V 4 bases and J 4 bases; bases outside gene matches: 5. CDR1 SGHTA and CDR2 FQGNSA come from the germline V gene. The CDR3 has 14 amino acids. The CDR3 DNA follows: TGTGCCAGCAGCTCGGGACTAGGGGGAGAGACCCAGTACTTC. Protein sequence: CASSSGLGGETQYF. The whole variable domain, remainder taken from reference TRBV7-2 and TRBJ2-5, is GAGVSQSPSNKVTEKGKDVELRCDPISGHTALYWYRQSLGQGLEFLIYFQGNSAPDKSGLPSDRFSAERTGGSVSTLTIQRTQQEDSAVYLCASSSGLGGETQYFGPGTRLLVL.

Regarding this clone: The same CDR3 is also encoded by other DNA sequences in this sample. In DNA, the CDR3 is TGTGCCAGCAGCTTGGGTAGGGAGACCCAGTACTTC. It specifies CASSLGRETQYF. The genes are TRBV11-2 and TRBJ2-5; no clear D. V was pared by 3 bases and J by 5 bases, with 7 bases between. Germline lookup yields CDR1 SGHAT and CDR2 FQNNGV. This CDR3 region has 12 residues.

The genes are TRBV7-2 and TRBJ2-3; D gene uncertain. With 1 base removed from V and 2 bases from J, the gap between germline ends came to 13 bases. The germline CDR1 and CDR2 sequences are SGHTA and FQGNSA. CDR3 length: 16 residues. CDR3 loop: CASSLEGRPFTDTQYF. CDR3 sequence (DNA): TGTGCCAGCAGCTTAGAGGGTCGGCCCTTCACAGATACGCAGTATTTT.

V gene TRBV29-1 combines with J gene TRBJ2-5; the D is unclear. Trimming took off 4 bases at V and 0 bases at J, with 6 bases between the two ends. This CDR3 spans 12 amino acids. Germline values: CDR1 SQVTM, CDR2 ANQGSEA. The DNA for the CDR3 is TGCAGCGTTGGTGCTAACCAAGAGACCCAGTACTTC. Translating it yields CSVGANQETQYF.

The rearrangement uses TRBV3-1 (or the pseudogene TRBV3-2) and TRBJ2-5; 12 bases line up with TRBD2. The J segment lost 3 bases and the V segment lost 4 bases, leaving 12 bases of the junction unmatched. CDR1 and CDR2 from the germline V gene are LGHDT and YNNKEL (reference sequence). This CDR3 is built from 18 residues. The CDR3 DNA reads TGTGCCAGCAGCCCGAGGCGGCTAGCGGGAGGGCCAAAAGAGACCCAGTACTTC. It is translated as CASSPRRLAGGPKETQYF.